The 24 T cell receptor beta chains listed next were all sequenced from one sample in a study of T-cell memory formation after mild COVID-19. Each CDR3 protein is one row after TCRdb ran MiXCR on the 5' RACE reads. The data hold about 290,000 distinct CDR3 sequences, with roughly 18% observed a single time. Sequences were obtained from PBMCs or a T cell subset sorted from them (not recorded which). These receptors all stem from a man aged 18 to 30 who had mild COVID-19 (a few samples of this study predate the infection). Cell type and time point are not known.

In this sample, this clonotype turned up a few times. The chain couples TRBV4-1 to TRBJ2-7; D may be TRBD2 (6 bases). Germline CDR1 MGHRA, CDR2 YSYEKL. The CDR3 consists of 16 residues. V lost 3 bases and J lost 0, with 15 bases in between. CDR3 DNA: TGCGCCAGCAGCCATAAAAAGACTAGTTCCTCCTACGAGCAGTACTTC. The encoded protein is CASSHKKTSSSYEQYF.

The chain combines TRBV2 with TRBJ1-2; TRBD1 agrees at 9 bases. Germline V gene data show CDR1 as SNHLY and CDR2 as FYNNEI. Germline trimming cut 4 bases from V and 3 bases from J; bases unmatched to any gene: 9. CDR3 length equals 16 residues. CDR3 DNA: TGTGCCAGCAGTGGGACCGGGACAGGGCGCGACTATGGCTACACCTTC. Encoded protein: CASSGTGTGRDYGYTF. The full variable domain, with the rest looked up from reference TRBV2 and TRBJ1-2, is EPEVTQTPSHQVTQMGQEVILRCVPISNHLYFYWYRQILGQKVEFLVSFYNNEISEKSEIFDDQFSVERPDGSNFTLKIRSTKLEDSAMYFCASSGTGTGRDYGYTFGSGTRLTVV.

This clonotype was seen more than once but under ten times. V gene TRBV29-1 combines with J gene TRBJ1-4; weak D call: TRBD1 (6 bases). The ends were cut back, 6 bases at V and 13 bases at J, with 15 bases in the middle. Germline CDR1 is SQVTM and CDR2 is ANQGSEA. CDR3 length equals 11 residues. This CDR3 is CSVGHSMGLFF. The CDR3 DNA reads as TGCAGCGTGGGACACTCGATGGGACTGTTTTTT.

The chain uses TRBV19 and TRBJ2-4; a weak D match, TRBD1 (5 bases). Trimming removed 6 bases at V and 0 bases at J, with 6 bases between. CDR1 LNHDA and CDR2 SQIVND come from the germline V gene (reference sequence). The CDR3 totals 13 residues. CDR3 amino acids: CASRGVAKNIQYF. The CDR3 bases are TGTGCCAGTAGAGGGGTAGCCAAAAACATTCAGTACTTC.

As DNA, the CDR3 is TGTGCCAGCAACATAGCGGGGGGGCACTACAATGAGCAGTTCTTC. Translation gives CASNIAGGHYNEQFF. The chain employs TRBV12-3 or TRBV12-4 and TRBJ2-1; 11 bases are a match to TRBD2. There are 15 residues in the CDR3. After removal of 7 bases from V and 3 bases from J, the junction contained 5 bases not matched to a gene.

The genes are TRBV6-1 and TRBJ1-5; D is unresolved. The germline gives CDR1 MNHNS, CDR2 SASEGT. The CDR3 contains 13 residues. V lost 4 bases, J lost 3 bases, and 7 bases lay in between. The CDR3 DNA follows: TGTGCCAGCAGTGTTGGGTTCAATCAGCCCCAGCATTTT. It is translated as CASSVGFNQPQHF.

The CDR3 reads CSAIGANVLTF. The CDR3 DNA reads as TGCAGTGCTATCGGGGCCAACGTCCTGACTTTC. The chain is built from TRBV20-1 and TRBJ2-6; D gene unclear. V dropped 4 bases and J dropped 4 bases, with 2 bases sitting between them. Per the germline V gene, CDR1 is DFQATT and CDR2 is SNEGSKA (reference sequence). The CDR3 spans 11 residues.

The rearrangement joins TRBV27 to TRBJ2-1; 12 bases map to TRBD1. This CDR3 contains 14 residues. Germline V CDR1 and CDR2: MNHEY, SMNVEV (reference sequence). V lost 2 bases, J lost 12 bases, and 5 bases stayed unmatched. The CDR3 sequence is CASSLGTGGRWQFF. DNA of the CDR3: TGTGCCAGCAGTTTAGGGACAGGGGGCCGTTGGCAGTTCTTC.

Only a few counts were recorded for this clonotype. This chain links TRBV3-1 with TRBJ2-3; D gene uncertain. Trimming shortened V by 0 bases and J by 3 bases, and 13 bases separated the two germline ends. Germline V gene lookup returns CDR1 LGHDT and CDR2 YNNKEL (reference sequence). This CDR3 is 16 amino acids long. The CDR3 region has the DNA TGTGCCAGCAGCCAAGATCAAGCGACCCCGACAGATACGCAGTATTTT. Translation: CASSQDQATPTDTQYF.

The CDR3 coding sequence is TGTGCCAGCAGTCGGTCCTGGGAGCAGTACTTC. Amino acid sequence: CASSRSWEQYF. The chain joins TRBV3-1 to TRBJ2-7; D ambiguous. Deletions cut 6 bases from V and 7 bases from J, with 10 bases between. Germline CDR1 LGHDT, CDR2 YNNKEL (reference sequence). The CDR3 is 11 residues long.

The genes are TRBV7-9 and TRBJ2-1; D not resolved. Trimming removed 5 bases at V and 6 bases at J, with 8 bases between. The CDR3 has 12 amino acids. In germline, CDR1 is SEHNR, CDR2 FQNEAQ (reference sequence). The DNA of the CDR3 is TGTGCCAGCAGCCCCCGGTCCAATGAGCAGTTCTTC. Translated, it gives CASSPRSNEQFF.

In its sample, this clonotype was seen a few times. V is TRBV27 and J is TRBJ1-5; TRBD1 might be the D (6 bases). This CDR3 region has 16 residues. Trimming took 1 base from V and 2 from J, leaving 12 bases between them. Germline CDR1 reads MNHEY; CDR2 reads SMNVEV (reference sequence). CDR3 amino acids: CASSLLGAGGNQPQHF. In DNA form, the CDR3 reads TGTGCCAGCAGTTTATTGGGGGCGGGGGGCAATCAGCCCCAGCATTTT.

In this sample, this clonotype turned up a few times. The chain joins TRBV5-1 to TRBJ2-7; D uncertain. V gave up 3 bases and J gave up 2 bases, with 9 bases separating them. The CDR3 contains 13 residues. CDR1 and CDR2 from the germline V gene are SGHRS and YFSETQ. The CDR3 loop reads CASSSGLPYEQYF. As DNA, the CDR3 is TGCGCCAGCAGCTCCGGGCTTCCCTACGAGCAGTACTTC. Based on the CDR3 plus reference TRBV5-1 and TRBJ2-7, the full variable domain is KAGVTQTPRYLIKTRGQQVTLSCSPISGHRSVSWYQQTPGQGLQFLFEYFSETQRNKGNFPGRFSGRQFSNSRSEMNVSTLELGDSALYLCASSSGLPYEQYFGPGTRLTVT.

The rearrangement joins TRBV12-3 or TRBV12-4 to TRBJ2-5, with 7 nucleotides matching TRBD1. There are 14 residues in the CDR3. The V and J ends lost 7 bases and 1 base, in that order; junction bases with no gene match: 6. This CDR3 reads CASNRGTVQETQYF. The DNA for the CDR3 is TGTGCCAGCAATCGTGGGACAGTCCAAGAGACCCAGTACTTC.

This clonotype was counted between two and nine times. CDR3 protein: CASSLAPSGGNNEQFF. In DNA, the CDR3 is TGCGCCAGCAGCTTGGCGCCTAGCGGGGGGAACAATGAGCAGTTCTTC. The chain combines TRBV5-1 with TRBJ2-1; 11 bases match TRBD2. This CDR3 contains 16 residues. Germline V gives CDR1 SGHRS, CDR2 YFSETQ. V gave up 0 bases and J gave up 5 bases; unmatched junction bases: 4. The full variable domain, with the rest looked up from reference TRBV5-1 and TRBJ2-1, is KAGVTQTPRYLIKTRGQQVTLSCSPISGHRSVSWYQQTPGQGLQFLFEYFSETQRNKGNFPGRFSGRQFSNSRSEMNVSTLELGDSALYLCASSLAPSGGNNEQFFGPGTRLTVL.

This chain uses TRBV9 with TRBJ2-5; D perhaps matches TRBD1 (6 bases). The V and J ends lost 0 bases and 4 bases respectively, with 13 bases between them. This CDR3 contains 15 residues. Looked up from germline, CDR1 is SGDLS and CDR2 is YYNGEE. CDR3 region: CASSVGGLRGETQYF. As DNA, the CDR3 is TGTGCCAGCAGCGTAGGTGGACTCAGGGGAGAGACCCAGTACTTC. Filled out from reference TRBV9 and TRBJ2-5, the complete variable domain reads DSGVTQTPKHLITATGQRVTLRCSPRSGDLSVYWYQQSLDQGLQFLIQYYNGEERAKGNILERFSAQQFPDLHSELNLSSLELGDSALYFCASSVGGLRGETQYFGPGTRLLVL.

V usage is TRBV29-1 and J usage is TRBJ1-1; unclear D gene. Germline V gene sequence: CDR1 SQVTM, CDR2 ANQGSEA. The CDR3 has 13 amino acids. V was shortened by 4 bases and J by 1 base, with 10 bases between the two germline ends. CDR3 sequence: CSVGIGPNTEAFF. The CDR3 bases are TGCAGCGTTGGAATAGGGCCGAACACTGAAGCTTTCTTT.

This chain links TRBV6-5 with TRBJ1-1; D gene ambiguous. The V gene's germline CDR1 is MNHEY and CDR2 SVGAGI. The CDR3 runs to 11 residues. The V and J ends lost 6 bases and 2 bases respectively, with 4 bases between them. The CDR3, as DNA: TGTGCCAGCAGATTTAACACTGAAGCTTTCTTT. It encodes CASRFNTEAFF.

In this sample, this clonotype turned up a few times. The chain uses TRBV7-9 and TRBJ1-1; 8 positions match TRBD1. The CDR3 contains 12 residues. Germline CDR1 SEHNR, CDR2 FQNEAQ (reference sequence). V was pared by 6 bases and J by 8 bases, with 5 bases of the junction left unmatched. The CDR3 DNA reads as TGTGCCAGCAGATCCGGACAGGGAGAAGCTTTCTTT. Its protein is CASRSGQGEAFF.

Ten or more counts support this clonotype. The rearrangement joins TRBV5-1 to TRBJ2-7; 11 bases are a match to TRBD1. The CDR3 runs 16 residues. Trimming took 1 base from V and 5 from J; bases not matched to a gene: 8. The germline gives CDR1 SGHRS, CDR2 YFSETQ. CDR3 nucleotides: TGCGCCAGCAGCTTGAGAGGACAGGGGGCATCCCACGAGCAGTACGTC. Encoded protein: CASSLRGQGASHEQYV.

This clonotype was observed a few times. The chain joins TRBV5-1 to TRBJ2-5, with TRBD1 identical over 10 bases. Looked up from germline, CDR1 is SGHRS and CDR2 is YFSETQ. The V segment lost 4 bases and the J segment 7 bases; nucleotides outside the gene matches: 10. The CDR3 runs to 15 residues. CDR3 in DNA: TGCGCCAGCAGCCCGGGGACAGGGGACGATACGACCCAGTACTTC. Its translation is CASSPGTGDDTTQYF.

The genes are TRBV5-1 and TRBJ2-4; possibly TRBD1 for D (6 bases). The CDR3 extends over 14 amino acids. V gave up 0 bases and J gave up 3 bases, with 7 bases separating them. Germline values: CDR1 SGHRS, CDR2 YFSETQ. DNA for the CDR3: TGCGCCAGCAGCTTGGGAGGGGGCAAAAACATTCAGTACTTC. This translates into CASSLGGGKNIQYF.

This clonotype was counted ten times or more. The V call is TRBV4-1, the J call TRBJ2-5; TRBD1 matches at 7 bases. CDR1 is MGHRA and CDR2 is YSYEKL in the germline V gene. The CDR3 runs to 16 residues. Germline trimming cut 1 base from V and 4 bases from J; bases unmatched to any gene: 9. This CDR3 is CASSQGIQGWRETQYF. The CDR3 DNA follows: TGCGCCAGCAGCCAAGGAATACAGGGGTGGAGAGAGACCCAGTACTTC.

V gene TRBV7-9 combines with J gene TRBJ2-3; 8 nucleotides align to TRBD2. Germline CDR1 and CDR2: SEHNR and FQNEAQ (reference sequence). The J segment lost 2 bases and the V segment lost 2 bases, leaving 15 bases of the junction unmatched. This CDR3 has 19 amino acids. The CDR3 sequence is CASSLMAYDGGGFTDTQYF. As DNA, the CDR3 is TGTGCCAGCAGCTTAATGGCATATGACGGCGGGGGGTTCACAGATACGCAGTATTTT.